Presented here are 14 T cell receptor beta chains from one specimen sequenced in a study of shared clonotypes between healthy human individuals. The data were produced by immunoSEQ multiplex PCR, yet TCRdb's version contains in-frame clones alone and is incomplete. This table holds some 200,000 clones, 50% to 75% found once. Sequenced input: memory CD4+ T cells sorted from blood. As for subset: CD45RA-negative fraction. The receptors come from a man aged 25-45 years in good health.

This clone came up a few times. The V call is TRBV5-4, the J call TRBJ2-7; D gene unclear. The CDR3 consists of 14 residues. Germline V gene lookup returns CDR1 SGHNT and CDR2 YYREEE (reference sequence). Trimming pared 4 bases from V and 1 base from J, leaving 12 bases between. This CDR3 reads CASSPFPSSYEQYF. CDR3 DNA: TGTGCCAGCAGCCCATTCCCCAGTTCCTACGAGCAGTACTTC.

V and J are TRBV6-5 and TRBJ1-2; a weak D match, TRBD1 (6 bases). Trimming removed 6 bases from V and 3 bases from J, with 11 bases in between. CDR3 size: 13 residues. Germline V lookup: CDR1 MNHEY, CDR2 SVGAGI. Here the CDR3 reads CASSPGQYYGYTF. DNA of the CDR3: TGTGCCAGCAGCCCCGGACAGTACTATGGCTACACCTTC.

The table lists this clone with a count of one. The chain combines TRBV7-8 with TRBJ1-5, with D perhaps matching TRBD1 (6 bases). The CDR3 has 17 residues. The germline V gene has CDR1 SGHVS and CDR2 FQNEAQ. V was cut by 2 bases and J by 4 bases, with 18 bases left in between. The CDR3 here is CASSLRQGGVANQPQHF. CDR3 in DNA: TGTGCCAGCAGCTTACGTCAAGGGGGGGTGGCGAATCAGCCCCAGCATTTT.

CDR3 in amino acids: CASSMLVGEQFF. DNA for the CDR3: TGTGCCAGTAGTATGTTAGTCGGCGAGCAGTTCTTC. The chain joins TRBV19 to TRBJ2-1; no clear D gene. V lost 3 bases and J 10 bases, leaving 10 bases between the germline ends. The CDR3 is made up of 12 amino acids. Germline V gives CDR1 LNHDA, CDR2 SQIVND (reference sequence).

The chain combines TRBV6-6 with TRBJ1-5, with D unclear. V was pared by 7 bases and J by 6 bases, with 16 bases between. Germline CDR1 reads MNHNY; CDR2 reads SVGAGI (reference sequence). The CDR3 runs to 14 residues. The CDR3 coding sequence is TGTGCCAGCATCCCGAGCGCGCGGGGTCAGCCCCAGCATTTT. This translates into CASIPSARGQPQHF.

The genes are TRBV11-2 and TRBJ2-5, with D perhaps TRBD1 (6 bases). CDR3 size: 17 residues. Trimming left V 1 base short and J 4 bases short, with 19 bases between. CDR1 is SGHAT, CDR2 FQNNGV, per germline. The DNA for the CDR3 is TGTGCCAGCAGCTTAGTGCCCAGGGGCTTTTCCGGAGAGACCCAGTACTTC. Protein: CASSLVPRGFSGETQYF.

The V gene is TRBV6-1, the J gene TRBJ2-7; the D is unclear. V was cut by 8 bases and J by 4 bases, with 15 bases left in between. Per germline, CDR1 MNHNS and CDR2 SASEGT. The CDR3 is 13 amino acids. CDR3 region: CASARSFNYEQYF. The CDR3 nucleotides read TGTGCCAGCGCCAGGTCGTTCAATTACGAGCAGTACTTC.

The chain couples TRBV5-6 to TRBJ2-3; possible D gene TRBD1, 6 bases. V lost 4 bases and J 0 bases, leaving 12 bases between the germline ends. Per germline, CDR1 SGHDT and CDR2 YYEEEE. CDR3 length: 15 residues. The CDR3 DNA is TGTGCCAGCAGCGCAGGGGTTAGTAGCACAGATACGCAGTATTTT. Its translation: CASSAGVSSTDTQYF.

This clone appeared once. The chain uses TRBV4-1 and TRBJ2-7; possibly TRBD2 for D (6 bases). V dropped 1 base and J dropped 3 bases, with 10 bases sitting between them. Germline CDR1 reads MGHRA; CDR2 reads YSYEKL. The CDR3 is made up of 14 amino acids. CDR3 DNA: TGCGCCAGCAGCCAAGCCGGGGGAGGCTACGAGCAGTACTTC. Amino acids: CASSQAGGGYEQYF.

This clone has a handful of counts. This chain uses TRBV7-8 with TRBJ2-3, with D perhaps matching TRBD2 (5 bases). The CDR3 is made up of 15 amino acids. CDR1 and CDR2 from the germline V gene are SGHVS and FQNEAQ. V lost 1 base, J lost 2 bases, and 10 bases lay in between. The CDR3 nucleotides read TGTGCCAGCAGCTTAGTGGGAGCTACCACAGATACGCAGTATTTT. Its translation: CASSLVGATTDTQYF.

CDR3 DNA sequence: TGTGCCAGCAGTCAAGGGTTTTCCAACGAGCAGTACTTC. It is translated as CASSQGFSNEQYF. V is TRBV28 and J is TRBJ2-7, with D hard to call. Trimming left V 5 bases short and J 5 bases short, with 13 bases between. There are 13 residues in the CDR3. From germline, CDR1 is MDHEN and CDR2 SYDVKM.

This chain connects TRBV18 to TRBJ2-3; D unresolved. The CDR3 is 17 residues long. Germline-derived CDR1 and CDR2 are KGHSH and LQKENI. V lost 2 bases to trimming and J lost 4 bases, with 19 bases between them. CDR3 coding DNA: TGTGCCAGCTCACCAATAAGGTCTTTTCCTTACGCAGATACGCAGTATTTT. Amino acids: CASSPIRSFPYADTQYF.

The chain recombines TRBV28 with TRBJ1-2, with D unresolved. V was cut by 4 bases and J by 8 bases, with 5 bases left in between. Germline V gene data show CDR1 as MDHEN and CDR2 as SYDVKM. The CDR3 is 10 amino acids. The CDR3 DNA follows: TGTGCCAGCAGTTCGGTCGGCTACACCTTC. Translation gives CASSSVGYTF.

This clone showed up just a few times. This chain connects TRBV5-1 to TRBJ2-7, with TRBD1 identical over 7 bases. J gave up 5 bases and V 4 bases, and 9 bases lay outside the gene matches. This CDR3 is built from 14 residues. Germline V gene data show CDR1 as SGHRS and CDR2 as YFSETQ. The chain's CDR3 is CASSPGQRFHEQYF. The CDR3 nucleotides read TGCGCCAGCAGCCCGGGACAGAGGTTCCACGAGCAGTACTTC. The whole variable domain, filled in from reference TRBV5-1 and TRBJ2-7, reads KAGVTQTPRYLIKTRGQQVTLSCSPISGHRSVSWYQQTPGQGLQFLFEYFSETQRNKGNFPGRFSGRQFSNSRSEMNVSTLELGDSALYLCASSPGQRFHEQYFGPGTRLTVT.